The present T cell receptor beta chain was sequenced within a study of cytomegalovirus exposure and HLA in healthy donors (TCRdb year 2017). Background on the whole study: An earlier analysis of some 620 of the donors reported 276 Gb of sequence data and approximately 120 million unique TCR beta sequences obtained from about 179 million T cells. Roughly 300 gigabases of sequencing data and tens of millions of unique TCR sequences were included in an early release covering several hundred HLA-typed donors. Of the 398 genotyped donors, 81% were placed in the genetic ancestry cluster associated with self-reported Caucasian donors. The aim of the study was to test whether cataloging public T cell receptors could identify signatures of past pathogen exposure. The study profiled the T cell repertoires of about 720 subjects by immunosequencing and related them to cytomegalovirus serostatus. Along with the approximately 670-subject first cohort, a separate validation cohort of 120 different subjects was used. High-throughput TCR immunosequencing, statistical association of individual TCRs with disease status, and machine learning were combined to predict cytomegalovirus infection status. A later analysis re-analyzed previously published TCR beta repertoires from 666 donors and added high-resolution HLA genotyping to study TCR occurrence patterns. In the later analysis, no new phenotypic data were used to find candidate immune exposures; instead, reliance was placed on TCR beta sequences and their occurrence across donors. To decide whether each TCR beta V gene segment behaved as functional or pseudogenic, an earlier analysis of nearly 600 of the donors relied on high-throughput TCR beta sequencing. Donor age, sex, ethnicity and CMV serostatus were compiled alongside the repertoire data. Genome-wide SNP genotypes for about three fifths of the roughly 670 donors were used in a later genetic analysis, which treated that subset as a discovery cohort. All discovery cohort repertoires had been generated using a single sequencing platform. Class I and class II HLA loci were covered by the typing at four-digit resolution. The number of typed donors differed by locus: roughly 629-640 for A, B, C, DRB1 and DQB1; roughly 510 for DQA1; some 590 for DPA1; and about 450 for DPB1. Roughly 5 DR-DQ haplotypes were handled as single units for association and clustering, since linkage in the cohort was strong. Across some 400 genotyped donors of the cohort, an average of roughly 230,000 unique TCR beta nucleotide sequences per donor were sequenced, and 15% to 20% of those sequences were non-productive.

The cohort consisted of 600 to 700 healthy bone marrow donors. Cohort members were all nominally healthy when sampled, although unrecorded immune exposures were likely present. The donor was CMV seronegative and belonged to the group of 352 seronegative cohort members. Every donor gave a peripheral blood sample, and the peripheral blood mononuclear cells from that sample were used for TCR beta sequencing. The Qiagen DNeasy Blood Extraction Kit was used to extract genomic DNA from the blood cell samples. The method was the immunoSEQ multiplex PCR assay. For the multiplex PCR, a mixture combining 60 forward primers for TCR Vbeta segments and 13 reverse primers for TCR Jbeta segments was used. The CDR3 region of rearranged TCR beta genes was amplified from genomic DNA by a multiplex PCR assay. The Illumina HiSeq System was used to sequence the amplified TCR beta libraries as 87-base-pair reads. For the original study's pipeline: Across the 700 or so repertoires, a later analysis counted around 80 million unique TCR beta chains, roughly 11 million of which were shared by at least two donors. To remove PCR and sequencing errors, raw reads were error-corrected and collapsed into unique sequences using a nearest-neighbor algorithm that merged closely related sequences. Alignment of CDR3 sequences to IMGT reference sequences was used to assign V, D and J gene segments. For a sequence to be retained, at least a six-nucleotide match to both a V gene segment and a J gene segment was required. Rearrangements were classified as productive when the CDR3 lacked stop codons and remained in frame with V and J, and all other rearrangements were classified as non-productive. Following IMGT convention, CDR3 was defined as the stretch from the second conserved V-encoded cysteine to the conserved J-encoded phenylalanine. In an earlier analysis of 550 to 650 of the donors, sequences lacking an unambiguous match to a single V gene segment were excluded. An earlier analysis of 500 to 600 of the donors classified V segments as functional when productive rearrangements were above 56.7% and as segregating when the standard deviation between donors was above 5%. A statistical classification framework was built to diagnose cytomegalovirus status from the catalog of TCR beta chain sequences. V and J gene assignment, in a later analysis, came from comparing TCR nucleotide sequences with IMGT/GENE-DB human TR gene sequences. In a later analysis, CDR3 sequences and most-parsimonious VDJ recombination scenarios were assigned using the TCRdist pipeline. In a later analysis, each TCR beta chain was defined by its CDR3 amino acid sequence together with its V-gene family, and reads without a unique V-gene family were excluded. A later analysis removed 550 to 700 highly shared, low-generation-probability nucleotide sequences to deal with suspected cross-contamination and a sequencing artifact. In a later analysis, a clonal expansion index was calculated for each public chain from normalized within-repertoire ranks of inferred template counts. A later analysis computed generation probabilities with a VDJ recombination model fitted to out-of-frame rearrangements, and checked the results against IGoR. In a later analysis, hypergeometric tests were used to score TCR-TCR, TCR-HLA and TCR-CMV co-occurrence, with a repertoire-size bias correction applied to TCR pairs. In a later analysis, false discovery rates were estimated by permuting HLA or CMV assignments 20 times. In a later analysis, co-occurring TCRs were grouped using DBSCAN, with TCRdist sequence similarity added in when clustering inside HLA-allele-positive subsets. For co-occurrence clustering, repertoires with fewer than 30,000 or more than 120,000 public chains were excluded, along with four to six repertoires with anomalous nucleotide sharing. TCRdb provides this immuneACCESS table in a form limited to in-frame rearrangements. Some clones are lacking; in checked studies, under half of them reflect an unresolved V gene, and why the rest are absent is not known. D and trimming come from the DNA, and the V and J calls and clone size come from that table. Across this sample there are 130,000 or so clones, with over 8% seen only once. 5% to 6% of the sample is in the top ten clones.

This clone has more than one count but fewer than ten. It has no known antigen specificity. No base-level quality is on record; no much larger clone is a single base apart. Findings and caveats that apply to the study as a whole: In an earlier analysis of more than 450 of the donors, most TCR beta V segments were observed in productive rearrangements about 87% or about 30% of the time, broadly matching IMGT annotations. Roughly uniform sequencing depth across donors was assumed in presence/absence analyses, although this assumption may not hold. In this cohort, only TCR beta chains were sequenced, and detectable features were limited by the absence of alpha or paired-chain data. The classifier was reported to diagnose cytomegalovirus status with high specificity and sensitivity in both the original and validation cohorts. In a later analysis, most CMV-associated TCR beta chains were found to appear HLA-restricted, with HLA associations seemingly driven largely by CMV exposure. Some IMGT-functional V segments, including TRBV6-2 and TRBV6-3, could not be told apart with the 87-base-pair reads, so those segments were excluded. In a later analysis, HLA-associated TCR beta chains were found to be more clonally expanded and to have lower generation probabilities than equally common non-associated chains. A few of the identified cytomegalovirus-associated TCR beta chains were confirmed in vitro to be specific for cytomegalovirus antigens. A further reported finding was that TCR beta sequences accurately predicted the HLA-A and HLA-B alleles for most subjects in the first cohort. For the cohort, immune exposure information was limited to CMV serostatus. Linkage disequilibrium might explain the correlated functional status among segregating V segments, but an unknown experimental factor could not be ruled out. In a later analysis, TCR association rates were found to vary across HLA loci, with the most associated TCRs seen for DRB1 alleles and the fewest for HLA-C alleles. In a later analysis, several top co-occurrence clusters were reported to appear linked to parvovirus B19, influenza, CMV and Epstein-Barr virus. A later genetic analysis reported fewer N-insertions in productive TCRs among donors in an Asian-associated ancestry cluster than the roughly 690-donor mean. Specific HLA alleles were associated with 18,000 or so TCR beta sequences at a false discovery rate of 0.05 in a later analysis. HLA typing was unavailable for some donors at each locus, so association tests used only the typed subset. The study listed 150 to 200 TCR beta chains as associated with cytomegalovirus. An association between a missense DCLRE1C variant and V-gene and J-gene trimming of TCR beta chains was found in a later genetic analysis and replicated in an independent cohort. According to the authors, the approach could potentially be generalized to other disease states and immunological phenotypes. Most TCR sequences were seen in very few donors, while some public TCRs were found in many individuals. The earlier analysis of fewer than 750 of the donors excluded 15 to 20 rarely observed V segments, including chromosome 9 orphons, because counts were too low. A group of highly shared sequence variants was considered likely to be a technical artifact of the sequencing pipeline. When HLA alleles, especially DR and DQ, strongly co-occurred, attributing TCR associations to individual alleles was difficult.

CDR1 and CDR2, looked up from the germline V gene (reference sequence), are LNHDA and SQIVND. Trimming removed 6 bases from V and 3 bases from J, leaving 29 bases between the germline ends. The CDR3 runs 19 residues from the cysteine to the phenylalanine. The read is trimmed to its CDR3 DNA, 57 bases read in frame from base 1. This sequence uses TRBV19 and TRBJ1-1; the D region possibly corresponds to TRBD1 (5 bases align). The sequencing input was PBMCs. This clonotype was obtained from a man in his forties or fifties in good health and CMV-seronegative. The CDR3 corresponds to CASSLQGRGPNLGYTEAFF. Read as DNA, the sequence is TGTGCCAGTAGCCTTCAGGGTAGGGGCCCGAACCTAGGGTACACTGAAGCTTTCTTT.